The text below deals with one T cell receptor beta chain. This entry belongs to a study of CD8+ T cells in alopecia areata. Overall study context: A regimen of oral tofacitinib, 5 to 10 mg twice daily, was given to treated patients.

Regarding treatment: oral pan-JAK inhibitor, 5-10 mg twice daily. The CDR3 covers 13 residues. Trimming shortened V by 5 bases and J by 2 bases, and 10 bases separated the two germline ends. The germline CDR1 and CDR2 sequences are SGHTA and FQGNSA. RNA was extracted and reverse transcribed into cDNA as the sequencing template. TCRdb's copy holds only in-frame clones and misses some; the assay was immunoSEQ multiplex PCR. This table has 150,000 to 200,000 clones, roughly 60% appearing once. Here the sequenced sample was CD4+ T cells sorted from blood, taken between weeks 49 and 50, from a patient treated with tofacitinib. The V gene is TRBV7-2, the J gene TRBJ2-7; D is possibly TRBD1 (5 bases). The source of this sequence is a human donor with alopecia areata. The CDR3 protein is CASSIRQTYEQYF. CDR3 nucleotide sequence: TGTGCCAGCAGCATAAGACAGACCTACGAGCAGTACTTC.